These 22 T cell receptor beta chains share one sample of origin, sequenced in a study of blood T cell repertoires in COVID-19. Profiled with immunoSEQ multiplex PCR; TCRdb holds only in-frame clones, not every one. The sample holds some 200,000 clones, approximately 86% seen once. The specimen sequenced was peripheral blood. The receptor set was obtained from a man younger than 35 with active or convalescent COVID-19.

CDR3 DNA: TGTGCCAGCAGCCAAGACCCACGACTAGCGGCTGCCTACGAGCAGTACTTC. Protein: CASSQDPRLAAAYEQYF. The chain carries TRBV14 and TRBJ2-7; TRBD2 aligns across 9 bases. Germline V gene lookup returns CDR1 SGHDN and CDR2 FVKESK. The V and J ends lost 0 bases and 2 bases, in that order; junction bases with no gene match: 8. CDR3 size: 17 residues.

Concerning this clone: A much larger clone sits a single nucleotide away, making a read error possible. The chain has TRBV10-1 and TRBJ2-2; 7 bases align to TRBD2. The CDR3 covers 16 residues. Germline CDR1 reads WNHNN; CDR2 reads SYGVQD (reference sequence). In nucleotides, the CDR3 is TGCGCCCGCAGTGGGTCGGGGGGAGAAGGAACCGGGGAGCTGTTTTTT. Encoded protein: CARSGSGGEGTGELFF.

V and J are TRBV30 and TRBJ1-1, with TRBD1 matching over 10 bases. Unmatched junction bases numbered 5, after V lost 1 base and J lost 6 bases. Germline V gene lookup returns CDR1 GTSNPN and CDR2 SVGIG (reference sequence). The CDR3 length is 14 residues. This chain's CDR3 is CAWSAGQGGAEAFF. Here the CDR3 DNA reads TGTGCCTGGAGTGCCGGACAGGGGGGGGCTGAAGCTTTCTTT.

The genes are TRBV5-6 and TRBJ2-2, with 8 bases identical to TRBD1. Germline-derived CDR1 and CDR2 are SGHDT and YYEEEE. There are 16 residues in the CDR3. Trimming at V came to 0 bases and at J to 2 bases, leaving 3 bases not matched to a gene. The CDR3 is CASSLDRGTNTGELFF. The CDR3 nucleotides read TGTGCCAGCAGCTTGGACAGGGGGACTAACACCGGGGAGCTGTTTTTT.

The chain is built from TRBV20-1 and TRBJ2-3; D is perhaps TRBD2 (5 bases). V was cut by 3 bases and J by 6 bases, with 10 bases left in between. This CDR3 contains 12 residues. Germline CDR1 DFQATT, CDR2 SNEGSKA (reference sequence). The CDR3 region is CSASLGGDTQYF. In nucleotides, the CDR3 is TGCAGTGCTAGTTTGGGCGGGGATACGCAGTATTTT.

This clone has only a few counts. The chain joins TRBV24-1 to TRBJ1-4; tentative D call: TRBD1 (6 bases). Trimming shortened V by 9 bases and J by 5 bases, and 9 bases separated the two germline ends. This CDR3 is 12 amino acids long. Per germline, CDR1 KGHDR and CDR2 SFDVKD. CDR3 sequence: CATRTENEKLFF. The CDR3 DNA is TGTGCCACCCGGACAGAAAATGAAAAACTGTTTTTT.

The V call is TRBV5-5, the J call TRBJ1-1; the D gene is possibly TRBD1 (6 bases). In germline, CDR1 is SGHKS, CDR2 YYEKEE (reference sequence). This CDR3 contains 14 residues. V lost 3 bases, J lost 5 bases, and 14 bases lay in between. The CDR3 DNA sequence: TGTGCCAGCAGCTCGCGTCAGGGGTGGACTGAAGCTTTCTTT. Translation gives CASSSRQGWTEAFF.

This rearrangement joins TRBV30 to TRBJ2-7, with TRBD1 as a possible D gene (6 bases). There are 12 residues in the CDR3. CDR1 is GTSNPN, CDR2 SVGIG, per germline (reference sequence). V lost 5 bases and J 3 bases, leaving 11 bases between the germline ends. The CDR3 region has the DNA TGTGCCTGGGGGGACATAAGCTACGAGCAGTACTTC. Its translation is CAWGDISYEQYF.

The V and J genes are TRBV10-3 and TRBJ2-7; 7 bases line up with TRBD1. With V trimmed by 0 bases and J by 1 base, 18 bases remained unmatched. Germline lookup yields CDR1 ENHRY and CDR2 SYGVKD. The CDR3 is made up of 20 amino acids. CDR3: CAISESFRDGTAHLSYEQYF. The CDR3 nucleotides read TGTGCCATCAGTGAGTCCTTCAGAGACGGGACAGCTCATCTTTCCTACGAGCAGTACTTC.

This chain joins TRBV10-2 and TRBJ2-7, with a weak D call TRBD1 (6 bases). V dropped 6 bases and J dropped 3 bases, with 18 bases sitting between them. CDR1 is WSHSY and CDR2 is SAAADI in the germline V gene. CDR3 length equals 15 residues. The CDR3 here is CASSPTGRLDYEQYF. The CDR3 region has the DNA TGCGCCAGCAGCCCCACAGGGCGCTTGGACTACGAGCAGTACTTC.

This rearrangement joins TRBV10-3 to TRBJ2-3, with TRBD2 identical over 11 bases. This CDR3 contains 16 residues. Unmatched junction bases numbered 14, after V lost 10 bases and J lost 5 bases. Germline CDR1 is ENHRY and CDR2 is SYGVKD. The CDR3 nucleotides read TGTGCCACCACACCCGGGGAAGGACTAGCGGGAGATACGCAGTATTTT. Translating gives CATTPGEGLAGDTQYF.

This chain joins TRBV24-1 and TRBJ2-5; D is possibly TRBD2 (5 bases). The germline V and J ends were trimmed by 5 bases and 5 bases, with 11 bases remaining between them. Looked up from germline, CDR1 is KGHDR and CDR2 is SFDVKD. The CDR3 consists of 13 residues. This CDR3 is CATSVSGEETQYF. The CDR3 region has the DNA TGTGCCACCAGTGTTTCCGGGGAGGAGACCCAGTACTTC.

This clone was recorded only once. This chain uses TRBV19 with TRBJ1-1; the D is unclear. Germline CDR1 LNHDA, CDR2 SQIVND (reference sequence). Trimming took off 3 bases at V and 6 bases at J, with 11 bases between the two ends. This CDR3 spans 13 amino acids. The CDR3 bases are TGTGCCAGTAGTATTGAGCGGGTGGCTGAAGCTTTCTTT. This encodes CASSIERVAEAFF.

V usage is TRBV7-9 and J usage is TRBJ2-7; 8 bases are shared with TRBD2. V was pared by 5 bases and J by 2 bases, with 11 bases of the junction left unmatched. Germline CDR1 is SEHNR and CDR2 is FQNEAQ (reference sequence). This CDR3 contains 16 residues. CDR3 bases: TGTGCCAGCAGCCCACCGGGACTAGTTTCCACCTACGAGCAGTACTTC. Protein: CASSPPGLVSTYEQYF.

This clone has just a few counts. V gene TRBV6-5 combines with J gene TRBJ1-5; TRBD1 matches 8 bases. Germline loops: CDR1 MNHEY, CDR2 SVGAGI. The CDR3 is 13 amino acids. V lost 6 bases to trimming and J lost 7 bases; unmatched junction nucleotides: 5. The CDR3, as DNA: TGTGCCAGCAGCTTTGGACAGGGCCAGCCCCAGCATTTT. As protein: CASSFGQGQPQHF.

The gene calls are TRBV2 and TRBJ1-6; a weak D match, TRBD1 (6 bases). The ends were cut back, 6 bases at V and 8 bases at J, with 14 bases in the middle. There are 14 residues in the CDR3. The germline V gene has CDR1 SNHLY and CDR2 FYNNEI. The CDR3 protein is CASSSGGQDSPLHF. CDR3 in DNA: TGTGCCAGCAGCTCCGGGGGGCAGGATTCACCCCTCCACTTT. The complete variable domain, with remaining parts taken from reference TRBV2 and TRBJ1-6, reads EPEVTQTPSHQVTQMGQEVILRCVPISNHLYFYWYRQILGQKVEFLVSFYNNEISEKSEIFDDQFSVERPDGSNFTLKIRSTKLEDSAMYFCASSSGGQDSPLHFGNGTRLTVT.

The chain employs TRBV6-5 and TRBJ2-2; no clear D gene. The ends were cut back, 2 bases at V and 4 bases at J, with 5 bases in the middle. Germline V gene sequence: CDR1 MNHEY, CDR2 SVGAGI. The CDR3 is made up of 13 amino acids. DNA of the CDR3: TGTGCCAGCAGTTACGTCAGCACCGGGGAGCTGTTTTTT. Its translation is CASSYVSTGELFF.

The chain links TRBV9 to TRBJ2-2; TRBD2 aligns across 9 bases. J lost 6 bases, V lost 2 bases, and 8 bases had no gene match. Germline V CDR1 and CDR2: SGDLS, YYNGEE. The CDR3 is 16 amino acids. CDR3 loop: CASSVSSGSSAGELFF. In DNA form, the CDR3 reads TGTGCCAGCAGCGTCAGTAGCGGGAGTTCAGCCGGGGAGCTGTTTTTT.

V and J are TRBV3-1 (or the pseudogene TRBV3-2) and TRBJ1-2; maybe TRBD1 (6 bases). Germline lookup yields CDR1 LGHDT and CDR2 YNNKEL (reference sequence). The CDR3 length is 13 residues. V was shortened by 4 bases and J by 8 bases, with 14 bases between the two germline ends. The CDR3 reads CASSPDGGGGYTF. The CDR3 DNA follows: TGTGCCAGCAGCCCGGACGGGGGGGGCGGCTACACCTTC.

The V and J genes are TRBV12-5 and TRBJ1-5; D gene unclear. CDR3 size: 14 residues. CDR1 and CDR2 (germline): LGHNT, FRNRAP. V was clipped by 1 base and J by 7 bases, with 11 bases between them. CDR3 amino acids: CASGLARTGQPQHF. The CDR3 nucleotides read TGTGCTAGTGGTTTGGCAAGGACTGGGCAGCCCCAGCATTTT.

This sequence joins TRBV4-2 and TRBJ1-1; D is perhaps TRBD1 (5 bases). The germline CDR1 and CDR2 sequences are LGHNA and YNFKEQ. V lost 1 base and J lost 4, with 13 bases in between. The CDR3 spans 15 residues. The CDR3 DNA reads TGTGCCAGCAGCCAAGGGGCCCAGGGAACCACTGAAGCTTTCTTT. Its protein product is CASSQGAQGTTEAFF.

This clone was seen many times. The chain is built from TRBV25-1 and TRBJ2-7; TRBD1 agrees at 8 bases. CDR3 length: 15 residues. V lost 2 bases to trimming and J lost 4 bases; unmatched junction nucleotides: 7. Germline loops: CDR1 MGHDK, CDR2 SYGVNS. The CDR3 DNA reads TGTGCCAGCAGTGAACCCCAGGGGGCACGGTACGAGCAGTACTTC. Translation gives CASSEPQGARYEQYF.